This T cell receptor beta chain is drawn from a study of blood T cell repertoires in COVID-19. Study summary: Collection of acute and convalescent COVID-19 samples took place in the United States, Italy and Spain.

In the authors' methods: Researchers report that nucleated cell counts were estimated from reference gene primer amplification. Only in-frame clones appear in the TCRdb table, and some are missing; sequencing was by immunoSEQ multiplex PCR. V and J calls and clone size are given by that table; D and trimming were obtained from the DNA. The sample includes 210,000 or so clones, 80% to 90% of them seen just once. Germline-derived CDR1 and CDR2 are KGHSH and LQKENI. CDR3 length: 15 amino acids. The V gene end was trimmed by 1 base and the J gene end by 6 bases; junction bases not matched to a gene: 8. The sequenced material came from peripheral blood. The origin of this receptor is a woman of 80 years or more with active or convalescent COVID-19. J is TRBJ1-2 and V is TRBV18; the match to TRBD1 covers 7 bases. For the CDR3, the DNA is TGTGCCAGCTCACCACGTCCGGGACAGTATAATGGCTACACCTTC. Protein sequence: CASSPRPGQYNGYTF.